Listed here are 7 T cell receptor beta chains from one sample, sequenced in a study of HIV-infected patients and healthy controls. Alpha and beta constant-region primers primed reverse transcription of around 500 ng RNA. Alpha and beta chain libraries were made separately by chain-specific third strand synthesis with multiplexing indices. TCRdb fed the 5' RACE reads into MiXCR, producing one record per CDR3 protein. The sample records approximately 10,000 distinct CDR3 sequences, less than 10% being singletons. The repertoire came from unfractionated whole blood and reflected all unsorted peripheral T cells. Sequences were derived from blood, sampled before antiretroviral therapy. The receptors shown here come from an adult with HIV infection. The donor label of this sample is uncertain.

In this sample, this clonotype turned up many times. The genes are TRBV19 and TRBJ2-3, with TRBD1 matching 9 bases. V lost 7 bases to trimming and J lost 4 bases; unmatched junction nucleotides: 6. The CDR3 length is 14 residues. Germline CDR1 and CDR2: LNHDA and SQIVND (reference sequence). This CDR3 reads CASNEDRGADTQYF. DNA for the CDR3: TGTGCCAGTAACGAGGACAGGGGCGCAGATACGCAGTATTTT.

This clonotype has only a few counts. The V and J genes are TRBV30 and TRBJ2-1; either TRBD1 or TRBD2 may supply D (5 bases each). The CDR3 covers 14 residues. Germline loops: CDR1 GTSNPN, CDR2 SVGIG (reference sequence). V was cut by 5 bases and J by 0 bases, with 11 bases left in between. This chain's CDR3 is CAWVAGSSYNEQFF. Here the CDR3 DNA reads TGTGCCTGGGTCGCAGGGAGCTCCTACAATGAGCAGTTCTTC.

There are many counts of this clonotype. The chain combines TRBV20-1 with TRBJ2-2; 7 positions agree with TRBD2. This CDR3 has 16 residues. CDR1 and CDR2 (germline): DFQATT, SNEGSKA (reference sequence). The J segment lost 6 bases and the V segment lost 5 bases, leaving 15 bases of the junction unmatched. This CDR3 is CSAYTRASGSAGELFF. The CDR3 DNA follows: TGCAGTGCTTATACCCGGGCTAGCGGATCGGCCGGGGAGCTGTTTTTT.

The table lists this clonotype with many counts. This chain joins TRBV6-1 and TRBJ2-5, with 8 bases that match TRBD1. The CDR3 is 17 amino acids. From germline, CDR1 is MNHNS and CDR2 SASEGT. V lost 0 bases to trimming and J lost 4 bases; unmatched junction nucleotides: 10. The CDR3 loop reads CASSEALPGGVRETQYF. CDR3 nucleotide sequence: TGTGCCAGCAGTGAAGCGCTTCCAGGGGGCGTACGAGAGACCCAGTACTTC.

Sample share makes this clonotype medium-sized. The chain employs TRBV7-8 and TRBJ1-1, with D hard to call. The CDR3 runs to 11 residues. CDR1 and CDR2 (germline): SGHVS, FQNEAQ. V lost 5 bases, J lost 3 bases, and 4 bases lay in between. The CDR3 reads CASSQDTEAFF. The CDR3 region has the DNA TGTGCCAGCAGCCAGGACACTGAAGCTTTCTTT.

In its sample, this clonotype was seen many times. The rearrangement uses TRBV6-5 and TRBJ1-4, with 11 positions matching TRBD1. The CDR3 loop spans 17 amino acids. V trimming: 6 bases; J trimming: 3 bases; junction bases outside the gene matches: 9. CDR1 is MNHEY and CDR2 is SVGAGI in the germline V gene. The CDR3 bases are TGTGCCAGCAGGGGACAGGGGGGTTCCGTGGCTAATGAAAAACTGTTTTTT. Translated: CASRGQGGSVANEKLFF.

This clonotype was detected many times. This chain connects TRBV20-1 to TRBJ2-1; 12 positions agree with TRBD2. Germline trimming cut 2 bases from V and 5 bases from J; bases unmatched to any gene: 10. The germline V gene has CDR1 DFQATT and CDR2 SNEGSKA (reference sequence). The CDR3 is 17 residues long. This CDR3 is CSARKSLAGGFNNEQFF. The CDR3 bases are TGCAGTGCTAGAAAGTCACTAGCGGGGGGTTTCAACAATGAGCAGTTCTTC.